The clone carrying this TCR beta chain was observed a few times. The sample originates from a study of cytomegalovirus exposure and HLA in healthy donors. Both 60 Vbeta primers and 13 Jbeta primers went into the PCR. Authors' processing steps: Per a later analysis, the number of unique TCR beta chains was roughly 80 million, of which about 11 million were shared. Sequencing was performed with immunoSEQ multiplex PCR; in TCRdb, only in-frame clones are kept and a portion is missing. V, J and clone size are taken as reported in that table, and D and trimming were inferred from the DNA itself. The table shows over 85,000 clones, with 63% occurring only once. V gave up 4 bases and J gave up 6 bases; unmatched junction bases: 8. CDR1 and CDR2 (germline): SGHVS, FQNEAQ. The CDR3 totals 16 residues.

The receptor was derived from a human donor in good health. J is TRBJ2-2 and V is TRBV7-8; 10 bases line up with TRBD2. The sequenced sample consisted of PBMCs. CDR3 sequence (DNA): TGTGCCAGCAGCTCTAGCGGGAGAGGTTCGGCCGGGGAGCTGTTTTTT. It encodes CASSSSGRGSAGELFF. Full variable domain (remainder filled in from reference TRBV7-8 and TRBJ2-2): GAGVSQSPRYKVAKRGQDVALRCDPISGHVSLFWYQQALGQGPEFLTYFQNEAQLDKSGLPSDRFFAERPEGSVSTLKIQRTQQEDSAVYLCASSSSGRGSAGELFFGEGSRLTVL.